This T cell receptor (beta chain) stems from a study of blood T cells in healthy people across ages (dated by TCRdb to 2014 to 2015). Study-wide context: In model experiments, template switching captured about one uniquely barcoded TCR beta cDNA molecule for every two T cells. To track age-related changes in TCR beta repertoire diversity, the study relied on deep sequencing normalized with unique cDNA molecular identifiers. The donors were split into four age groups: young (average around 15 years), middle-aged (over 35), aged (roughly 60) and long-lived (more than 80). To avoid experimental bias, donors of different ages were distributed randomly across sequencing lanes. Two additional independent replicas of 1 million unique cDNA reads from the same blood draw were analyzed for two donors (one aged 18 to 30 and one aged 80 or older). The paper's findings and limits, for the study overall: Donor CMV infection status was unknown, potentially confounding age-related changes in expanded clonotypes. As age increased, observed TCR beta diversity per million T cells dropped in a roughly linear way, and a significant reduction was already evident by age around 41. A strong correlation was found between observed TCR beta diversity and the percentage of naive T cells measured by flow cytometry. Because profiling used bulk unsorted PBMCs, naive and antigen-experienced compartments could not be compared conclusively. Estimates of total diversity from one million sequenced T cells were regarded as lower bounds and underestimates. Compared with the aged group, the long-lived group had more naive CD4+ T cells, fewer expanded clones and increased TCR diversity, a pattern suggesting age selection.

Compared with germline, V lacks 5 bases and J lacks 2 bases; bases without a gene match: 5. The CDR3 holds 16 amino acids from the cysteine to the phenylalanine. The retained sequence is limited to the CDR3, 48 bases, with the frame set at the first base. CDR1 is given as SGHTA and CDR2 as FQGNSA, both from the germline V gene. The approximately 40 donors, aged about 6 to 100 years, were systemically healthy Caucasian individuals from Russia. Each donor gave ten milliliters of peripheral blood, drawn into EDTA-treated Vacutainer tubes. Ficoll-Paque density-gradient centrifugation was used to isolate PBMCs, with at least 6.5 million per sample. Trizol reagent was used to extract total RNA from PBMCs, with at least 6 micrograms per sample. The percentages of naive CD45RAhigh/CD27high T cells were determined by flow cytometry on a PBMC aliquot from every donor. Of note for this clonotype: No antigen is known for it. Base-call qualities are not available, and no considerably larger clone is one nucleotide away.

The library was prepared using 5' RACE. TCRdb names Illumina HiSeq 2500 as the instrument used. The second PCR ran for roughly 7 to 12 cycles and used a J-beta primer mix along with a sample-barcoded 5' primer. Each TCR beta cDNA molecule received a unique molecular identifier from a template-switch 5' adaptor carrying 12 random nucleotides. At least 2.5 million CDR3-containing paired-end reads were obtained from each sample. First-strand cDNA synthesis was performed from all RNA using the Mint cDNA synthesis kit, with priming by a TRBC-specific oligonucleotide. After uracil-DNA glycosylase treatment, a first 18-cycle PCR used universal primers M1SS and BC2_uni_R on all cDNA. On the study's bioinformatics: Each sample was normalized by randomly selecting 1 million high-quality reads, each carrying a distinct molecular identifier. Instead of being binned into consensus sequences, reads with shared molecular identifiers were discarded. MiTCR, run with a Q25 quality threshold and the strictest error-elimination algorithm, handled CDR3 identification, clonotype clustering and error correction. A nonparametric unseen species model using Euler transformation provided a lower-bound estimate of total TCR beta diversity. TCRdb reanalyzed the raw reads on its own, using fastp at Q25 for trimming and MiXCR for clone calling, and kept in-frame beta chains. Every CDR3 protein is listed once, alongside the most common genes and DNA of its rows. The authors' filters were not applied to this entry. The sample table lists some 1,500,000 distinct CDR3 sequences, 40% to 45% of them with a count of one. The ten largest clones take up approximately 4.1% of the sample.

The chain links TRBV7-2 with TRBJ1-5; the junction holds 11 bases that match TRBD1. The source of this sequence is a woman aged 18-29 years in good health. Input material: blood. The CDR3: CASSPGQGARNQPQHF. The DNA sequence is TGTGCCAGCAGCCCAGGACAGGGGGCGCGCAATCAGCCCCAGCATTTT.